This TCR beta chain was identified in a study of graft-versus-host responses after intestinal transplantation. Overall study: The recipients all started with anti-thymocyte globulin induction and then took tacrolimus and steroids for around three years.

A remark on this clone: Its antigen is not known.

Only in-frame clones appear in the TCRdb table, and some are missing; sequencing was by immunoSEQ multiplex PCR. The repertoire holds about 130,000 clones, with more than 90% as singletons. V lost 0 bases to trimming and J lost 3 bases; unmatched junction nucleotides: 11. The CDR3 spans 18 residues. From germline, CDR1 is MGHRA and CDR2 YSYEKL. General study findings and limits: When patients had graft-donor T cell macrochimerism, their allografts held high graft-versus-host to host-versus-graft clonal ratios. With peak circulating GvH clone levels came an association with early post-transplant HvG declines. GvH clones were identified in recipient marrow, with some first appearing in ileum or blood.

The receptor was isolated from a human donor who received an intestinal transplant. The chain has TRBV4-1 and TRBJ2-3; 8 bases are shared with TRBD1. The starting material was unstimulated CD4+ T cells sorted from spleen or lymph node cells, obtained before intestinal transplant. In nucleotides, the CDR3 is TGCGCCAGCAGCCAAGATGGGTATTTGGACAGGGTTACAGATACGCAGTATTTT. It yields the protein CASSQDGYLDRVTDTQYF.